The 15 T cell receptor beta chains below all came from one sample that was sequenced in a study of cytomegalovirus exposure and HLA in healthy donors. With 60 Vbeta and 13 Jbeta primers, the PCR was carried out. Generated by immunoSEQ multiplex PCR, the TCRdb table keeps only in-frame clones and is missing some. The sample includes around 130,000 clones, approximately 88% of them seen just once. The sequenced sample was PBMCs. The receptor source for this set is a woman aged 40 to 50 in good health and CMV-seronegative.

The CDR3 DNA reads as TGTGCCAGCAGCTTAACAGGCTACGAGCAGTACTTC. Its protein is CASSLTGYEQYF. The chain has TRBV7-9 and TRBJ2-5, with D perhaps matching TRBD1 (5 bases). The DNA end is a closer match to TRBJ2-7, so the J assignment may be wrong. Germline CDR1 and CDR2: SEHNR and FQNEAQ (reference sequence). This CDR3 is built from 12 residues.

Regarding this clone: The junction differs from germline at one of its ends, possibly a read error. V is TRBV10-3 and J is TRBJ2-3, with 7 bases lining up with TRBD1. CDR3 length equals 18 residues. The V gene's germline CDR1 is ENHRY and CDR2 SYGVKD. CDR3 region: CAISITRSGGTTTGTQYF. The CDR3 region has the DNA TGTGCCATCAGTATCACCCGTTCAGGGGGAACGACGACAGGTACGCAGTATTTT.

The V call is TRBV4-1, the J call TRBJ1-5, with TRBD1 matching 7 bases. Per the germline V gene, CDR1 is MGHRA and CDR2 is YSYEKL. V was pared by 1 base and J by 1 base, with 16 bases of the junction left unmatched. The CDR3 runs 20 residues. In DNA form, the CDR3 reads TGCGCCAGCAGCCAAGGAGCCGGACAGGAGCCCCTCGGGAGCAATCAGCCCCAGCATTTT. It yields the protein CASSQGAGQEPLGSNQPQHF.

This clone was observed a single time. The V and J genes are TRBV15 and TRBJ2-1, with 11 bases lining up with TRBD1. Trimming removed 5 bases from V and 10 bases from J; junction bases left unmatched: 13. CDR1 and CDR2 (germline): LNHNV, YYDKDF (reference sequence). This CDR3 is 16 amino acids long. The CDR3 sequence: CATSSMDRGRLGEQFF. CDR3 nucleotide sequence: TGTGCCACCAGCTCAATGGACAGGGGGCGCTTGGGCGAGCAGTTCTTC.

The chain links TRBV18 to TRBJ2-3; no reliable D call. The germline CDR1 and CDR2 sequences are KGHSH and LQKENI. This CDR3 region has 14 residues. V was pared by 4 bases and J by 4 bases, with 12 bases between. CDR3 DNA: TGTGCCAGCTCACAGGAACGTAGCCCAGATACGCAGTATTTT. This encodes CASSQERSPDTQYF.

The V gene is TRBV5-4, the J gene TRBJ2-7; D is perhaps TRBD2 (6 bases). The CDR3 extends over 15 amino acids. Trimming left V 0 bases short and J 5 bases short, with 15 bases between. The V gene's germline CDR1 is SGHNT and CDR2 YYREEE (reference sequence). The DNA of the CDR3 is TGTGCCAGCAGCTTGGGAGGCGGGATAACTCACGAGCAGTACTTC. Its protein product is CASSLGGGITHEQYF.

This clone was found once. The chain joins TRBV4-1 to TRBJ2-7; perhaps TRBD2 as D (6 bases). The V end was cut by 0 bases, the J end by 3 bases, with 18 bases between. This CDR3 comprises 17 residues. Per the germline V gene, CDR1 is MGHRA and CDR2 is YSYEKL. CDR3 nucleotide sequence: TGCGCCAGCAGCCAAGATCGGGTGGGCGCGGACTACTACGAGCAGTACTTC. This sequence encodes CASSQDRVGADYYEQYF.

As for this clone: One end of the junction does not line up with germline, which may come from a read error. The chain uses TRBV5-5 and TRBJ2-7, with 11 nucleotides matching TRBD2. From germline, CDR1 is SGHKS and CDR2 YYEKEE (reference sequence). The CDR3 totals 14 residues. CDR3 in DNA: TGTGCCAGCAGGCTAGCGGGGGGATCCTACGAGCGGTACTTC. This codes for CASRLAGGSYERYF.

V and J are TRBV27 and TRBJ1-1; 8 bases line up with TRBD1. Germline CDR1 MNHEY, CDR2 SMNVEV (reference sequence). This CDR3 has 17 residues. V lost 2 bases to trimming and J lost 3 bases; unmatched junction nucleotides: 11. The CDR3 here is CASSLVTGTGAYTEAFF. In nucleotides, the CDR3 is TGTGCCAGCAGTTTAGTAACAGGGACAGGTGCCTACACTGAAGCTTTCTTT.

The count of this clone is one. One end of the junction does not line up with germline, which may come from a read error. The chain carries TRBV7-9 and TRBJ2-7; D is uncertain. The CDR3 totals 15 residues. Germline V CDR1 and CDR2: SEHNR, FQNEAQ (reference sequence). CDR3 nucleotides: TGTTCCAGCAGCTCCGACCAGCTTTACTACTACGAGCAGTACTTC. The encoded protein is CSSSSDQLYYYEQYF.

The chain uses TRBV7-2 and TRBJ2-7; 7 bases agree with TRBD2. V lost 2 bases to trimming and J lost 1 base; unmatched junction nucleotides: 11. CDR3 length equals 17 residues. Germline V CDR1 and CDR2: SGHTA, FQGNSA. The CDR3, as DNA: TGTGCCAGCAGCTTAAATCCCGCCGGGACTACATCCTACGAGCAGTACTTC. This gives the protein CASSLNPAGTTSYEQYF.

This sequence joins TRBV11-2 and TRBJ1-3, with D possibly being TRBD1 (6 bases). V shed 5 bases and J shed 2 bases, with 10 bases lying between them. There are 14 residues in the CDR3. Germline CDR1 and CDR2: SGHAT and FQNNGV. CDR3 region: CASSPGTPGNTIYF. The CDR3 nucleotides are TGTGCCAGCAGCCCCGGGACACCTGGAAACACCATATATTTT.

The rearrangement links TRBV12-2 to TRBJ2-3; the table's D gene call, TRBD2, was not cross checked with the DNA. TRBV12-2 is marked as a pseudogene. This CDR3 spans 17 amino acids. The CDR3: CASRQNRGVRDTDTQYF. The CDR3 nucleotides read TGTGCAAGTCGCCAAAACCGCGGGGTGAGAGACACAGATACGCAGTATTTT.

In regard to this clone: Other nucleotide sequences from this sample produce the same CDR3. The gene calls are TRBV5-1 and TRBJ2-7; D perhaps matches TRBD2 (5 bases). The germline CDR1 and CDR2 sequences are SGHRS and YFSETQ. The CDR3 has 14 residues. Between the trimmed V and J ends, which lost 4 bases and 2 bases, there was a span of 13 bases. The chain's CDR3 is CASSLAGGPYEQYF. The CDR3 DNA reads TGCGCCAGCAGCCTGGCCGGAGGCCCCTACGAGCAGTACTTC.

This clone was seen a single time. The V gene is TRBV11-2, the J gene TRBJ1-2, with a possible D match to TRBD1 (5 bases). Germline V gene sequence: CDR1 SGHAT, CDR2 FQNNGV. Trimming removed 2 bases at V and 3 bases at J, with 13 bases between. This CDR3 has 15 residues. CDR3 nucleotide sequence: TGTGCCAGCAGCTTATTTGGGGCAGCCTACTATGGCTACACCTTC. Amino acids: CASSLFGAAYYGYTF.